Below, 5 T cell receptor beta chains from the same sample are listed, as sequenced in a study of T cell clonality in common variable immunodeficiency. Notes on the study in general: Fewer deletions and N-nucleotide insertions were reportedly seen in common variable immunodeficiency TCR beta sequences.

Antigens of these TCRs are unknown. Sequencing used immunoSEQ multiplex PCR; TCRdb keeps in-frame clones, though not all of them. Listed for the sample are some 22,000 clones, none seen a single time. Sequencing was carried out using peripheral blood mononuclear cells. Receptors were obtained from a human donor with common variable immunodeficiency.

The sample holds many counts of this clone. The read ends 3 residues before the CDR3 terminus; that terminus is restored from the germline J gene. The chain recombines TRBV29-1 with TRBJ1-1; no clear D gene. The germline CDR1 and CDR2 sequences are SQVTM and ANQGSEA. V lost 2 bases, J lost 3 bases, and 19 bases lay in between. The CDR3 sequence is 16 residues long. The DNA read from the CDR3 is TGCAGCGTTGAAAGGTGGGCCAGTCGTTCGGACACTGAA. It specifies CSVERWASRSDTE. The entire CDR3 protein reads CSVERWASRSDTEAFF.

Concerning this clone itself: The read gets to within 3 residues of the CDR3 end, and the germline J gene fills in the rest. This chain connects TRBV18 to TRBJ1-6; tentative D call: TRBD1 (6 bases). V was cut by 3 bases and J by 10 bases, with 13 bases left in between. The CDR3 runs 14 residues. The V gene's germline CDR1 is KGHSH and CDR2 LQKENI. The covered CDR3 bases are TGTGCCAGCTCACCTCTACAGGGTAAGTCACCC. This codes for CASSPLQGKSP. The whole CDR3 region reads CASSPLQGKSPLHF.

This clone has more than one count but fewer than ten. The CDR3 end is not reached by the read, which stops 3 residues before it; the germline J gene fills it in. The V and J genes are TRBV18 and TRBJ1-1; no firm D call. The CDR3 runs 16 residues. Germline V lookup: CDR1 KGHSH, CDR2 LQKENI. V was clipped by 1 base and J by 4 bases, with 16 bases between them. CDR3: CASSPRVWQAGTEAFF. CDR3 DNA (partial): TGTGCCAGCTCACCACGAGTCTGGCAGGCGGGCACTGAA.

This clone was picked up a small number of times. The read terminates 3 residues ahead of where the CDR3 ends, so the germline J gene completes it. The rearrangement joins TRBV19 to TRBJ2-3; 7 nucleotides line up with TRBD2. The CDR3 has 14 residues. J lost 4 bases, V lost 6 bases, and 7 bases had no gene match. Germline V gene lookup returns CDR1 LNHDA and CDR2 SQIVND (reference sequence). This chain's CDR3 is CASRREAGADTQYF. The covered CDR3 bases are TGTGCCAGTAGGAGGGAGGCGGGAGCAGATACG.

The covered CDR3 bases are TGTGCCAGCAGCATTGGGACAGTCCGTCAGATCTACGAG. Its protein product is CASSIGTVRQIYE. The full CDR3 is CASSIGTVRQIYEQYF. V gene TRBV2 combines with J gene TRBJ2-7; 7 bases are shared with TRBD1. The read falls 3 residues short of the CDR3 end, and the missing part is taken from the germline J gene. CDR1 and CDR2 from the germline V gene are SNHLY and FYNNEI. V lost 6 bases and J lost 3; bases outside the gene matches: 14. The CDR3 is 16 residues long.